Sequencing of this T cell receptor beta chain was carried out in a study of T cell responses to AZD1222 COVID-19 vaccine. Notes on the study in general: Seropositive AZD1222 recipients at baseline numbered only five or six.

The repertoire was sequenced with immunoSEQ multiplex PCR; TCRdb's copy has only in-frame clones and lacks some. Of about 140,000 clones in the sample, roughly nine tenths were seen once. There are a few counts of this clone. Antigen unknown. Sequenced here: peripheral blood, sampled 28 days after the second AZD1222 dose. This clonotype was sampled from an adult who received the AZD1222 COVID-19 vaccine.

CDR3 DNA: TGTGCCAGCAGCCTGGGCAGGGCTCTTAATTCACCCCTCCACTTT. Translation: CASSLGRALNSPLHF. The chain joins TRBV7-8 to TRBJ1-6, with D perhaps matching TRBD1 (5 bases). This CDR3 is built from 15 residues. Per germline, CDR1 SGHVS and CDR2 FQNEAQ. Between the trimmed V and J ends, which lost 5 bases and 6 bases, there was a span of 14 bases.